This record covers a single T cell receptor (beta chain). CDR3 size: 15 residues. V lost 1 base and J 1 base, leaving 11 bases between the germline ends. Germline V gives CDR1 SGHVS, CDR2 FNYEAQ. This sample is part of a study of blood T cell repertoires in COVID-19. Study-wide context: The United States, Italy and Spain were the sources of the acute and convalescent COVID-19 samples.

Sequencing used immunoSEQ multiplex PCR; TCRdb keeps in-frame clones, though not all of them. The table has about 160,000 clones, approximately 90% seen once; the top ten hold approximately 2.4%. The sequenced sample consisted of peripheral blood. This clonotype was sampled from a young man with acute or convalescent COVID-19. The chain employs TRBV7-6 and TRBJ2-7; possibly TRBD2 for D (5 bases). The CDR3 DNA follows: TGTGCCAGCAGCTTAGGCCCGGGAATTTCCTACGAGCAGTACTTC. It is translated as CASSLGPGISYEQYF.